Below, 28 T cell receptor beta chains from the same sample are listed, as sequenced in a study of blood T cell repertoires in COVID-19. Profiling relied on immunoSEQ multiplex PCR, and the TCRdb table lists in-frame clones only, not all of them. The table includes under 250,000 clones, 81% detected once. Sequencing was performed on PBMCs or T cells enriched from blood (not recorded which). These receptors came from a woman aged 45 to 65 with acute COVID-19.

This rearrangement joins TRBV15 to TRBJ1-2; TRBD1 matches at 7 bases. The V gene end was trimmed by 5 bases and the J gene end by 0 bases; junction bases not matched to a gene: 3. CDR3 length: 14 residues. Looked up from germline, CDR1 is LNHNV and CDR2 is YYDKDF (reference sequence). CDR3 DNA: TGTGCCACCAGCGGGGGACAGACTAACTATGGCTACACCTTC. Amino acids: CATSGGQTNYGYTF.

CDR3 nucleotide sequence: TGTGCCAGCAGCCCCGCCGCCGTACTCAATGAAGCTTTCTTT. Amino acid sequence: CASSPAAVLNEAFF. V is TRBV11-3 and J is TRBJ1-1; no definite D call. This CDR3 region has 14 residues. The germline gives CDR1 SGHNT, CDR2 YENEEA. With 5 bases removed from V and 7 bases from J, the gap between germline ends came to 17 bases.

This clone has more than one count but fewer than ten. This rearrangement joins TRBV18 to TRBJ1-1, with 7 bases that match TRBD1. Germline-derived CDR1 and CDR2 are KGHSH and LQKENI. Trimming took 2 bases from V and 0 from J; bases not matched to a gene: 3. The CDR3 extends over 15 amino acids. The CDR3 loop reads CASSPIGTVNTEAFF. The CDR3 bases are TGTGCCAGCTCACCAATCGGGACAGTGAACACTGAAGCTTTCTTT.

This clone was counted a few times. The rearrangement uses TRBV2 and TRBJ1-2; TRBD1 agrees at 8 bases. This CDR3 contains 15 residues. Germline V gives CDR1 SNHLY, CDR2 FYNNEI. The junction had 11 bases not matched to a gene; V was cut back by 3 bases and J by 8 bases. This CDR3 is CASSDFMAGGSGYTF. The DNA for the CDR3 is TGTGCCAGCAGTGATTTTATGGCAGGGGGCAGCGGCTACACCTTC.

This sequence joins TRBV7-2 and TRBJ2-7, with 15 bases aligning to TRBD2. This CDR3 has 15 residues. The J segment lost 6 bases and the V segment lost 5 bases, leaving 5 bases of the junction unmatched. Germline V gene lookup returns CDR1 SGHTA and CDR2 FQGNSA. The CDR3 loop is CASSHGLAGGLEQYF. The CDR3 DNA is TGTGCCAGCAGCCATGGACTAGCGGGGGGGCTCGAGCAGTACTTC.

The CDR3: CASSPYRTHSNQPQHF. In DNA form, the CDR3 reads TGTGCCAGCAGCCCCTACAGAACTCATAGCAATCAGCCCCAGCATTTT. This chain joins TRBV3-1 (or the pseudogene TRBV3-2) and TRBJ1-5, with D hard to call. V was clipped by 4 bases and J by 0 bases, with 13 bases between them. Germline CDR1 and CDR2: LGHDT and YNNKEL (reference sequence). The CDR3 is 16 amino acids.

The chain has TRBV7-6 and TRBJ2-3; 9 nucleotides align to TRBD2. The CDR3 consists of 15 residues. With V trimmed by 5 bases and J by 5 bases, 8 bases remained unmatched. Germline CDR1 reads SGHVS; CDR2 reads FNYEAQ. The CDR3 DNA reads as TGTGCCAGCAGCCCCGGACTAGCGATCCGAGATACGCAGTATTTT. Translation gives CASSPGLAIRDTQYF.

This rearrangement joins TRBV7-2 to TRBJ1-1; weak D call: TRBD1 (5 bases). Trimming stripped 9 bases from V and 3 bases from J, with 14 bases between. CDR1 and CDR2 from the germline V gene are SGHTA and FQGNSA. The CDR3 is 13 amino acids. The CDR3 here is CARRPPGDTEAFF. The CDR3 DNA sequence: TGTGCCAGAAGACCGCCGGGGGACACTGAAGCTTTCTTT.

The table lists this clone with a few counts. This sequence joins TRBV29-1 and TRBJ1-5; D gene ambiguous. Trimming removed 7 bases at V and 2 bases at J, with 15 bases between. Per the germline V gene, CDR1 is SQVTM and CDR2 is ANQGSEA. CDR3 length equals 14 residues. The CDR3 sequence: CSASMGAGNQPQHF. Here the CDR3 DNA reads TGCAGCGCCAGTATGGGAGCAGGCAATCAGCCCCAGCATTTT.

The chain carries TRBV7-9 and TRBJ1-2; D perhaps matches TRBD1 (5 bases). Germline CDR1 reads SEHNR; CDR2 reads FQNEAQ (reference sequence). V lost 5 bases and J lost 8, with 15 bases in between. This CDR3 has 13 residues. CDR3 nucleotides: TGTGCCAGCAGCCCCGGGACTGCCGTAGGCTACACCTTC. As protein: CASSPGTAVGYTF.

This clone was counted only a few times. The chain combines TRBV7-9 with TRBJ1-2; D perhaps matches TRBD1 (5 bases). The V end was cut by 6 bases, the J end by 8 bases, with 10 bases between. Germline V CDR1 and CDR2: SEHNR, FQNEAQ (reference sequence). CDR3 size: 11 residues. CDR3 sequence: CASSERQGYTF. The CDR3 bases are TGTGCCAGCAGTGAAAGACAGGGCTACACCTTC.

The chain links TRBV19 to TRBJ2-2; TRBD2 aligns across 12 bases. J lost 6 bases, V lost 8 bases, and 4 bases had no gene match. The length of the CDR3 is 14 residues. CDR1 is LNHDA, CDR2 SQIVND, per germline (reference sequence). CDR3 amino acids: CASRLAGGAGELFF. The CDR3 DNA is TGTGCCAGTCGGCTAGCGGGAGGGGCCGGGGAGCTGTTTTTT.

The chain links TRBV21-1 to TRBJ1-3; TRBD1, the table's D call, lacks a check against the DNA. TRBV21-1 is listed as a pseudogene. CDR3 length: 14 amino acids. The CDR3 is CASSSGGQGNTIYF. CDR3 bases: TGTGCCAGCAGCAGTGGAGGACAGGGAAACACCATATATTTT.

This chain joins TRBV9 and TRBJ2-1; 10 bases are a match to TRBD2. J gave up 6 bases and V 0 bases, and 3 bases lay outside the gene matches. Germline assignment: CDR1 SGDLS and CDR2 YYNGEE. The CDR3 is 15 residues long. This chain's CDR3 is CASSVVTSGINEQFF. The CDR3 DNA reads TGTGCCAGCAGCGTAGTAACTAGCGGGATCAATGAGCAGTTCTTC.

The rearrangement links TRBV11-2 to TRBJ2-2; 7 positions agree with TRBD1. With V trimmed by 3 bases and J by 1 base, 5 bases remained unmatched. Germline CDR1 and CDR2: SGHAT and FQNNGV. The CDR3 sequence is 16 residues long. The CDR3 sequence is CASSLTTGLNTGELFF. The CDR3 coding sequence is TGTGCCAGCAGCTTGACGACAGGGTTGAACACCGGGGAGCTGTTTTTT.

DNA of the CDR3: TGTGCCAGCCAGATATCGGGGAGGGAAAAACTGTTTTTT. Its protein is CASQISGREKLFF. This sequence joins TRBV19 and TRBJ1-4, with D hard to call. V was shortened by 9 bases and J by 8 bases, with 16 bases between the two germline ends. The germline V gene has CDR1 LNHDA and CDR2 SQIVND (reference sequence). The CDR3 extends over 13 amino acids.

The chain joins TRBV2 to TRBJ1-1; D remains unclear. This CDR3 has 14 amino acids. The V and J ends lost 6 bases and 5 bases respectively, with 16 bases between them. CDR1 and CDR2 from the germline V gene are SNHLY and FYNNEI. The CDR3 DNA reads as TGTGCCAGCAGCGGGGATCCGAGGTGGACTGAAGCTTTCTTT. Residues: CASSGDPRWTEAFF.

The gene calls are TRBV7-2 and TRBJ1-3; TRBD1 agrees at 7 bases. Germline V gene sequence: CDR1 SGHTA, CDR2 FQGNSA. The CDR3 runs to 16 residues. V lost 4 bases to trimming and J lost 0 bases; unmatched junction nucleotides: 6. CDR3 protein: CASSSGQSRSGNTIYF. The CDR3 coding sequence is TGTGCCAGCAGCTCGGGACAGTCCCGCTCTGGAAACACCATATATTTT. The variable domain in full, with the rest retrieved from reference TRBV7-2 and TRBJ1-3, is GAGVSQSPSNKVTEKGKDVELRCDPISGHTALYWYRQSLGQGLEFLIYFQGNSAPDKSGLPSDRFSAERTGGSVSTLTIQRTQQEDSAVYLCASSSGQSRSGNTIYFGEGSWLTVV.

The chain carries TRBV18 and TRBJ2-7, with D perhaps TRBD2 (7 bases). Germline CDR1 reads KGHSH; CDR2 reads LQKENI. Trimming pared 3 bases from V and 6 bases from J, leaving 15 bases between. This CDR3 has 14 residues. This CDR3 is CASSPSRGGLEQYF. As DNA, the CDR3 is TGTGCCAGCTCACCTAGTAGGGGGGGCCTCGAGCAGTACTTC.

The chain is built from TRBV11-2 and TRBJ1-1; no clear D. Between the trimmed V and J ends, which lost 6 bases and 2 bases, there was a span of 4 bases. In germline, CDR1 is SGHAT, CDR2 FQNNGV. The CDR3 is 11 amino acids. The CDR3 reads CASRRNTEAFF. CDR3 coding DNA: TGTGCCAGCAGGAGAAACACTGAAGCTTTCTTT.

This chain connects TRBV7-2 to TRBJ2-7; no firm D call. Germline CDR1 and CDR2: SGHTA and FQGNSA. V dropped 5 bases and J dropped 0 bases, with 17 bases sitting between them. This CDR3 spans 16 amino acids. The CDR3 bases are TGTGCCAGCAGCCTCCAGGTTGGCCTGAGCTCCTACGAGCAGTACTTC. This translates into CASSLQVGLSSYEQYF.

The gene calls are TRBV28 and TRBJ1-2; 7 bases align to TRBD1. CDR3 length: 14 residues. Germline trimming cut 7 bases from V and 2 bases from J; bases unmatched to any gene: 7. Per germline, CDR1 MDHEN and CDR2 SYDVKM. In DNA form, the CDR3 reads TGTGCCAGCACTCCCGGGACAGAGAACTATGGCTACACCTTC. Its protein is CASTPGTENYGYTF.

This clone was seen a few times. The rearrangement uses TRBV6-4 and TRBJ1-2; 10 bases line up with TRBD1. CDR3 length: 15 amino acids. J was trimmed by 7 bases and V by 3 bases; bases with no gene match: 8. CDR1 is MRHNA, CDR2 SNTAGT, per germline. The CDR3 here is CASSETGGESGGYTF. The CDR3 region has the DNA TGTGCCAGCAGTGAGACAGGGGGCGAGAGTGGTGGCTACACCTTC.

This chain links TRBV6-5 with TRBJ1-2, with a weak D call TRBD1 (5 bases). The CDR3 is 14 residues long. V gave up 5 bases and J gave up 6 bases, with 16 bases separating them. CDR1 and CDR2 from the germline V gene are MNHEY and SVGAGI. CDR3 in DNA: TGTGCCAGCAGTCTCCAGGGAGGGGTAGATGGCTACACCTTC. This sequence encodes CASSLQGGVDGYTF.

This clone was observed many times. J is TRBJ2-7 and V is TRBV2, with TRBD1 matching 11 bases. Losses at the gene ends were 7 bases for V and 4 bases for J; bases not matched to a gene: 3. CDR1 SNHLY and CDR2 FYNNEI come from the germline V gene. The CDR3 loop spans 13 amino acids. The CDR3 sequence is CASKDRGQYEQYF. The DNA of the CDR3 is TGTGCCAGCAAGGACAGGGGGCAGTACGAGCAGTACTTC. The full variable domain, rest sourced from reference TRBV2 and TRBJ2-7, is EPEVTQTPSHQVTQMGQEVILRCVPISNHLYFYWYRQILGQKVEFLVSFYNNEISEKSEIFDDQFSVERPDGSNFTLKIRSTKLEDSAMYFCASKDRGQYEQYFGPGTRLTVT.

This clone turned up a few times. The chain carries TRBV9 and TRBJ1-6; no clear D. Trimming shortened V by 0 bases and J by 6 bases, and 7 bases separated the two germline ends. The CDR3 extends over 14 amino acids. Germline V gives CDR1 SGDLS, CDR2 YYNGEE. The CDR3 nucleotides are TGTGCCAGCAGCGTAGCTGCCAGTAATTCACCCCTCCACTTT. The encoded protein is CASSVAASNSPLHF.

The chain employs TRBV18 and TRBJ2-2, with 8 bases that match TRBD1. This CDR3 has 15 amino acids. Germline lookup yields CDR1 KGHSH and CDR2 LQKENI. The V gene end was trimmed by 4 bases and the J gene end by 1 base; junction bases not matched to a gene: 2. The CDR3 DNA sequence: TGTGCCAGCTCACAACAGGGGGTGAACACCGGGGAGCTGTTTTTT. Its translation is CASSQQGVNTGELFF.

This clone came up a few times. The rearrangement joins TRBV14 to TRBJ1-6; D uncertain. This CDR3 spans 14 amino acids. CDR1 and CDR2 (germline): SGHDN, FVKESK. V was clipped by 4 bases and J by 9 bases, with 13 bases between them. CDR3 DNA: TGTGCCAGCAGCCCCTCCCCGGTCGTTTCACCCCTCCACTTT. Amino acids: CASSPSPVVSPLHF.